This is a list of T cell receptor beta chains from one sample in a study of blood T cell repertoires in COVID-19. Sequencing was performed with immunoSEQ multiplex PCR; in TCRdb, only in-frame clones are kept and a portion is missing. The sample carries 30,000 to 40,000 clones, roughly four fifths recorded once. The sample comprised peripheral blood. Receptor source: a man over 45 with acute or convalescent COVID-19. Both conserved end residues are part of each CDR3. A D gene is named only where the DNA matches it firmly. Clone size appears in some rows only: once, few, many, or a class for an expanded clone.

D	size	V	J	DNA	CDR3
.	.	TRBV12-3/TRBV12-4	TRBJ1-3	TGTGCCAGCAGTTCCACGGGGAGAAACACCATATATTTT	CASSSTGRNTIYF
TRBD1	.	TRBV6-6	TRBJ2-2	TGTGCCAGCAGTGGGACAGGGCGGGGCACCGGGGAGCTGTTTTTT	CASSGTGRGTGELFF
TRBD2	.	TRBV7-9	TRBJ2-1	TGTGCCAGCAGCTTAGGTACTAGCGGGAGCTCCTACAATGAGCAGTTCTTC	CASSLGTSGSSYNEQFF
.	medium-sized	TRBV5-1	TRBJ1-4	TGCGCCAGCAGCCCCCCCGGGGATCCTAATGAAAAACTGTTTTTT	CASSPPGDPNEKLFF
.	.	TRBV15	TRBJ1-2	TGTGCCACCAGCAGAGATTTCGGGTATGGCTACACCTTC	CATSRDFGYGYTF
TRBD2	.	TRBV3-1/TRBV3-2	TRBJ2-3	TGTGCCAGCAGCCCAGGGGTGCGGGAGGGCACAGATACGCAGTATTTT	CASSPGVREGTDTQYF
.	.	TRBV6-5	TRBJ1-1	TGTGCCAGCGATGGGGGGACGGGCACTGAAGCTTTCTTT	CASDGGTGTEAFF
TRBD2	.	TRBV5-1	TRBJ2-1	TGCGCCAGCAGCTTGGGGAATAGCGGGGCCTTGGAAGATGAGCAGTTCTTC	CASSLGNSGALEDEQFF
TRBD1	.	TRBV2	TRBJ2-3	TGTGCCAGCAAGAGGGACAGGGGCACAGATACGCAGTATTTT	CASKRDRGTDTQYF
TRBD2	.	TRBV19	TRBJ2-2	TGTGCCAGTAGTACCGAGGGCCGAGGGAGGGCCGGGGAGCTGTTTTTT	CASSTEGRGRAGELFF
.	.	TRBV12-3/TRBV12-4	TRBJ2-7	TGTGCCAGCAGACTCGGACACCAATACGAGCAGTACTTC	CASRLGHQYEQYF
TRBD2	.	TRBV7-9	TRBJ2-1	TGTGCCAGCAGCCCCTGGACTAGCGGGGGGGCCAGGGGTGAGCAGTTCTTC	CASSPWTSGGARGEQFF
.	medium-sized	TRBV7-3	TRBJ2-7	TGTGCCAGCAGCTTTCGGGACATTTATACCTACGAGCAGTACTTC	CASSFRDIYTYEQYF
.	.	TRBV28	TRBJ2-2	TGTGCCAGCAGTTTCTGCACCGGGGAGCTGTTTTTT	CASSFCTGELFF
.	.	TRBV2	TRBJ1-5	TGTGCCAGCAGTGAAGAGGCGGGGAATCAGCCCCAGCATTTT	CASSEEAGNQPQHF
.	few	TRBV27	TRBJ2-7	TGTGCCAGCAGTTCCAATTACGAGCAGTACTTC	CASSSNYEQYF
.	.	TRBV7-9	TRBJ1-5	TGTGCCAGCAGCTTAGGACAAAGCAATCAGCCCCAGCATTTT	CASSLGQSNQPQHF
.	.	TRBV23-1	TRBJ2-5	TGCGCCAGCAGTCAAATTAAGGCGGACCAAGAGACCCAGTACTTC	CASSQIKADQETQYF
.	.	TRBV10-3	TRBJ1-1	TGTGCCATCAGCAGGGGGAACACTGAAGCTTTCTTT	CAISRGNTEAFF
TRBD1	.	TRBV6-5	TRBJ1-5	TGTGCCAGCAGGCCAGGGGGCTCGGGCAATCAGCCCCAGCATTTT	CASRPGGSGNQPQHF
.	.	TRBV7-6	TRBJ2-5	TGTGCCAGCAGCTTAGAACCACAGTTACAAGAGACCCAGTACTTC	CASSLEPQLQETQYF
TRBD1	.	TRBV3-1/TRBV3-2	TRBJ2-7	TGTGCCAGCAGCCCGGGACAGGAGGTCGAGCAGTACTTC	CASSPGQEVEQYF
.	.	TRBV4-1	TRBJ2-7	TGCGCCAGCAGCCCGGTGTCCTTCTCCTACGAGCAGTACTTC	CASSPVSFSYEQYF
.	.	TRBV18	TRBJ2-4	TGTGCCAGCTCACCGTTGGCCCCGGGTGAGGGCAACATTCAGTACTTC	CASSPLAPGEGNIQYF
.	.	TRBV19	TRBJ2-7	TGTGCCAGTAGTATAGCCCCTACAGGAAACGAGCAGTACTTC	CASSIAPTGNEQYF
TRBD1	.	TRBV20-1	TRBJ2-1	TGCAGTGCTAGTTTGAGGGGGCCGCAGTTCTTC	CSASLRGPQFF
.	.	TRBV11-2	TRBJ1-5	TGTGCCAGCAGCTTAGATAACGGGCAGCCCCAGCATTTT	CASSLDNGQPQHF
.	few	TRBV4-1	TRBJ1-5	TGCGCCAGCAGCCAAGTCCGGGGTCAGCCCCAGCATTTT	CASSQVRGQPQHF
.	.	TRBV21-1	TRBJ2-1	TGTGCCAGCAGCAAAAGGGGCCTCGCGCATAACAATGAGCAGTTCTTC	CASSKRGLAHNNEQFF
TRBD1	.	TRBV7-3	TRBJ1-2	TGTGCCAGCAGCTTAATGGGACAGGGGGTGGAGGGCTACACCTTC	CASSLMGQGVEGYTF
TRBD1	.	TRBV28	TRBJ2-1	TGTGCCAGCAGTTTATTGACCGGGACAGGGGGCTCCAATGAGCAGTTCTTC	CASSLLTGTGGSNEQFF
.	few	TRBV12-5	TRBJ1-3	TGTGCTAGTGGCGCATCCGGGGGGGCTGGAAACACCATATATTTT	CASGASGGAGNTIYF
.	.	TRBV9	TRBJ1-6	TGTGCCAGCAGCCCCCGGTCGGGGGGGTCCTCACCCCTCCACTTT	CASSPRSGGSSPLHF
.	.	TRBV29-1	TRBJ2-4	TGCAGCGTTGGGGAGAGGGCCAAAAACATTCAGTACTTC	CSVGERAKNIQYF
.	.	TRBV6-5	TRBJ2-7	TGTGCCATCGCGGGAAATGCCCGATACGAGCAGTACTTC	CAIAGNARYEQYF